What follows describes a single TCR beta chain. Its target is not known. The data derive from a study of shared clonotypes between healthy human individuals. This CDR3 has 14 residues. Germline V gene data show CDR1 as MNHEY and CDR2 as SVGAGI. V was cut by 8 bases and J by 6 bases, with 17 bases left in between. The authors' processing: Without quality scores, immunoSEQ junctional reads could not be filtered like full-length reads. Some clones are missing from TCRdb's copy, which holds only in-frame ones; the method was immunoSEQ multiplex PCR. D and trimming come from the DNA, and the V and J calls and clone size come from that table. The data contain hundreds of thousands of clones, approximately 92% of them singletons. Only CD45RO-negative cells positively selected for CCR7 counted as naive CD8 cells, so terminally differentiated effector memory CD45RA+ cells were excluded. Notes on the study in general: Among donors, clonotype sharing was expected to be affected by sequencing depth.

Sequencing was carried out using naive CD8+ T cells sorted from blood. The sequence was collected from a man under 40 in good health. The chain links TRBV6-5 to TRBJ2-1; D uncertain. The CDR3 loop reads CASARLQWVNEQFF. The CDR3 bases are TGTGCCAGCGCTAGACTGCAGTGGGTCAATGAGCAGTTCTTC.